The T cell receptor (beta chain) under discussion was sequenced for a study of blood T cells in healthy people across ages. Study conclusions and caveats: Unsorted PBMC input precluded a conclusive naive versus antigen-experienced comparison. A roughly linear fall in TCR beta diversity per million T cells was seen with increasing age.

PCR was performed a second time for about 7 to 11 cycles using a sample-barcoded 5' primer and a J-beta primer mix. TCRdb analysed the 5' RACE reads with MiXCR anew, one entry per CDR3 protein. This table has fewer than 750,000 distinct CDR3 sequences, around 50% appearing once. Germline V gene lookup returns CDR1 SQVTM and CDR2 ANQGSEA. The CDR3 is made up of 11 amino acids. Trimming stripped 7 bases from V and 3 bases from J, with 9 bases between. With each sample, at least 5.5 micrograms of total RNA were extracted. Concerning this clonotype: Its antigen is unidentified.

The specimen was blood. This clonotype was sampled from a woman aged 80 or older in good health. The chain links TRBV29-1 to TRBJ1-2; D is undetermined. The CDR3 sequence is CSADGDYGYTF. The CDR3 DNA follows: TGCAGCGCGGACGGAGACTATGGCTACACCTTC.